The sequence of this T cell receptor beta chain was determined in a study of regulatory T cells in long-lasting Graves disease. Study-level information: Antithyroid drug exposure in newly diagnosed Graves' patients had lasted under 3 months.

Unmatched junction bases numbered 9, after V lost 6 bases and J lost 3 bases. Germline V gives CDR1 MNHEY, CDR2 SVGEGT. The CDR3 has 16 amino acids. This clonotype was counted ten times or more. Its antigen is currently unknown. Specified time point: newly diagnosed GD, antithyroid drugs for less than 3 months. RNA from PBMCs was the source of the TCR library. Study results and limitations: Favored usage of TRBV28, TRBJ1-2 and TRBJ2-5 was recorded in persistent disease.

Relying on iRepertoire HTBI primers and Arm-PCR of CDR3 regions, the team built TCR beta libraries. MiXCR, applied by TCRdb to the multiplex PCR reads, yields one record per CDR3 protein. The sample consists of some 250,000 distinct CDR3 sequences, 15% to 20% of them appearing once. The data also belong to a second study, concerning T cells in Graves' hyperthyroidism and ophthalmopathy. That report adds: First-round RT-PCR with HTBI primers amplified the TCR CDR3 region. A model built on 13 V-J features separated ophthalmopathy from stable hyperthyroidism.

The genes are TRBV6-2 or TRBV6-3 and TRBJ1-3, with TRBD1 matching over 9 bases. Source: peripheral blood mononuclear cells (PBMCs), taken at new diagnosis, from a patient treated with antithyroid drugs. The clonotype was recovered from a woman aged 25 to 39 with Graves disease. CDR3: CASSYRTGVFGNTIYF. The CDR3 DNA sequence: TGTGCCAGCAGCTACCGGACAGGGGTTTTTGGAAACACCATATATTTT.